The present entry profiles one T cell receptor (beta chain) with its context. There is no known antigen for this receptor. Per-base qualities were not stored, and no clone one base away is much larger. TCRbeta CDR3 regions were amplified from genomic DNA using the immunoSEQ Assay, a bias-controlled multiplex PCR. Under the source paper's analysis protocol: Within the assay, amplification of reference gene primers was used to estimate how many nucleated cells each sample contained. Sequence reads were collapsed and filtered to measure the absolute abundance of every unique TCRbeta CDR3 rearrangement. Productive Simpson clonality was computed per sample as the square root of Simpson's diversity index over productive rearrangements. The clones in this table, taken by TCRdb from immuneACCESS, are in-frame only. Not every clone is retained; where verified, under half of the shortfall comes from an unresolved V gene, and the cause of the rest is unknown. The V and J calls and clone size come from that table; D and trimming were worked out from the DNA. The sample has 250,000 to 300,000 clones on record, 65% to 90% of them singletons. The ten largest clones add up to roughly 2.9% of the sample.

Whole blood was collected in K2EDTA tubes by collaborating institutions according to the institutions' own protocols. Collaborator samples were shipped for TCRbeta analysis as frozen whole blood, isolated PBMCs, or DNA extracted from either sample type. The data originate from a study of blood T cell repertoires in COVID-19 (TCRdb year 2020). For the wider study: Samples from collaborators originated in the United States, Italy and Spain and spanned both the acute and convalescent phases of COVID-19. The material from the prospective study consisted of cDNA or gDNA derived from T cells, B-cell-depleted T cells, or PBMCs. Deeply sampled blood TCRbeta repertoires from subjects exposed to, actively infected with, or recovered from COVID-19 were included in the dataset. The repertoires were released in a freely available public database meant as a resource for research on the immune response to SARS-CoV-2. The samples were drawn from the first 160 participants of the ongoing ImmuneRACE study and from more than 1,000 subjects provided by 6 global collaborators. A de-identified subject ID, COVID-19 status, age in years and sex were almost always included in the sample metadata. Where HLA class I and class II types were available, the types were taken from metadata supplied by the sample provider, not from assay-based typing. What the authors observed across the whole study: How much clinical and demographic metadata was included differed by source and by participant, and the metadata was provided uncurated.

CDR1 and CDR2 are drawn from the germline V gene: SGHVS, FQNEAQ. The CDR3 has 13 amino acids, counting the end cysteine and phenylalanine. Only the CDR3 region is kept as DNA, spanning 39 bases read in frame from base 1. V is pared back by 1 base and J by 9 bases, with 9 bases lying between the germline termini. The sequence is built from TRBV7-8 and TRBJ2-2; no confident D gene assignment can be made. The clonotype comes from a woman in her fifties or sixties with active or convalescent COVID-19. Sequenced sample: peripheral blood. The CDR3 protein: CASSLDGGRELFF. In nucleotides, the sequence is TGTGCCAGCAGCTTAGATGGCGGCAGGGAGCTGTTTTTT.